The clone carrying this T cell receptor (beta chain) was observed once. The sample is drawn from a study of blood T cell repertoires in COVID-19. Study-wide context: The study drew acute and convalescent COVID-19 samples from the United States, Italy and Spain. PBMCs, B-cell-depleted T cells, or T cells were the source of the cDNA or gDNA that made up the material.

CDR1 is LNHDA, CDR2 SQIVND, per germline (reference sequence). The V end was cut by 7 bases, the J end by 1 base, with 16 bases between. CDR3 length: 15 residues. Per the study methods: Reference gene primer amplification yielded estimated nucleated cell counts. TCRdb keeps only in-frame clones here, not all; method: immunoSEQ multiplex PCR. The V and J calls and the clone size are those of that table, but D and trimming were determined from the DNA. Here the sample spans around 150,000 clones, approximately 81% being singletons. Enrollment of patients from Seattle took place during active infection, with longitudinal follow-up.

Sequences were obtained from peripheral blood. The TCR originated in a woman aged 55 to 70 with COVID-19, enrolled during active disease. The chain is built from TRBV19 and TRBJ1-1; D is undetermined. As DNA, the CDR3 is TGTGCCAGTACCCCTCTTTCGAGGCAGAACACTGAAGCTTTCTTT. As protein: CASTPLSRQNTEAFF.